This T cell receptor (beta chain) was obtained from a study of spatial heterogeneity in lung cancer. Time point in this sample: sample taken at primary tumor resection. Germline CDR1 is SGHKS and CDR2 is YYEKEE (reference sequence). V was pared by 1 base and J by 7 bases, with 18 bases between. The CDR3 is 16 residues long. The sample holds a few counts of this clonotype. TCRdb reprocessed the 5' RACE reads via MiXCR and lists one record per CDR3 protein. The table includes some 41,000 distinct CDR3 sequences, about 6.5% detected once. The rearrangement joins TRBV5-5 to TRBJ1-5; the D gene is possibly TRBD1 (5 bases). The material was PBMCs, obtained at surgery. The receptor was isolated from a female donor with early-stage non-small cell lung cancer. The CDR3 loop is CASSLNAWGTGQPQHF. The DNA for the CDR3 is TGTGCCAGCAGCTTGAACGCTTGGGGCACAGGCCAGCCCCAGCATTTT.